This note documents a single T cell receptor beta chain sequence. The data belong to a study of OX40 agonist ivuxolimab in advanced cancers. TCRdb's copy holds only in-frame clones and misses some; the assay was immunoSEQ multiplex PCR. The sample has more than 55,000 clones; approximately 81% are singletons. The receptor comes from an adult with an advanced solid tumor such as melanoma, head and neck, liver or kidney cancer. The source was CD4+ or CD8+ T cells sorted from blood, collected in a trial of the OX40 agonist ivuxolimab.

In DNA form, the CDR3 reads TGTGCCAGCAGCTTGGAGGGCTCCTACAATGAGCAGTTCTTC. Amino acids: CASSLEGSYNEQFF. The chain recombines TRBV5-6 with TRBJ2-1; D call uncertain. This CDR3 has 14 amino acids. V was cut by 0 bases and J by 0 bases, with 4 bases left in between. Germline values: CDR1 SGHDT, CDR2 YYEEEE.